One and the same sample provided the 26 T cell receptor beta chains below, sequenced in a study of OX40 agonist ivuxolimab in advanced cancers. This table comes from immunoSEQ multiplex PCR, and its TCRdb copy is limited to in-frame clones, with some not included. The sample yields around 130,000 clones, 85% to 95% seen once. Sample: CD4+ or CD8+ T cells sorted from blood, taken in a trial of the OX40 agonist ivuxolimab. The receptors were gathered from an adult with an advanced solid tumor such as melanoma, head and neck, liver or kidney cancer.

This chain joins TRBV28 and TRBJ2-3, with D unclear. CDR3 length equals 13 residues. In germline, CDR1 is MDHEN, CDR2 SYDVKM. V was trimmed by 7 bases and J by 6 bases, leaving 14 bases between them. DNA for the CDR3: TGTGCCAGCATTTCCCCCTTCCGGGATACGCAGTATTTT. Translation gives CASISPFRDTQYF.

Here the CDR3 reads CASRIGRTEAFF. The CDR3, as DNA: TGTGCCAGCAGAATTGGTAGGACTGAAGCTTTCTTT. V is TRBV5-4 and J is TRBJ1-1; D not resolved. The CDR3 is 12 amino acids. V lost 5 bases, J lost 5 bases, and 10 bases lay in between. Germline lookup yields CDR1 SGHNT and CDR2 YYREEE (reference sequence).

The chain combines TRBV5-1 with TRBJ2-5, with TRBD1 matching over 7 bases. The ends lost 4 bases at V and 5 bases at J; junction bases unmatched: 14. The CDR3 covers 16 residues. Germline CDR1 reads SGHRS; CDR2 reads YFSETQ. CDR3 sequence: CASSVTTGVSGETQYF. DNA for the CDR3: TGCGCCAGCAGCGTCACCACAGGGGTGTCGGGGGAGACCCAGTACTTC.

This clone has just one count. The V call is TRBV28, the J call TRBJ2-1; 11 nucleotides line up with TRBD2. CDR1 and CDR2 (germline): MDHEN, SYDVKM. V lost 6 bases and J lost 2; bases outside the gene matches: 3. The CDR3 covers 15 residues. The CDR3 DNA is TGTGCCAGCAGCCCGACTAGCGGGGCCTACAATGAGCAGTTCTTC. Translating it yields CASSPTSGAYNEQFF.

This clone appeared a single time. The chain carries TRBV18 and TRBJ1-1; 7 nucleotides align to TRBD1. V was clipped by 3 bases and J by 5 bases; unmatched bases: 12. This CDR3 region has 16 residues. The germline CDR1 and CDR2 sequences are KGHSH and LQKENI. CDR3 amino acids: CASSPRVAGGQTEAFF. CDR3 in DNA: TGTGCCAGCTCACCCCGAGTCGCAGGGGGACAAACTGAAGCTTTCTTT.

The CDR3, as DNA: TGTGCCAGCAGTGAAGGAACCGGGAACACCTACGAGCAGTACTTC. This translates into CASSEGTGNTYEQYF. The chain joins TRBV6-1 to TRBJ2-7; D might be TRBD2 (5 bases). Germline V gives CDR1 MNHNS, CDR2 SASEGT. This CDR3 comprises 15 residues. V gave up 1 base and J gave up 2 bases, with 12 bases separating them.

This sequence joins TRBV9 and TRBJ2-6, with D unresolved. The ends were cut back, 1 base at V and 1 base at J, with 3 bases in the middle. Germline assignment: CDR1 SGDLS and CDR2 YYNGEE. There are 14 residues in the CDR3. CDR3 residues: CASSVRSGANVLTF. For the CDR3, the DNA is TGTGCCAGCAGCGTACGTTCTGGGGCCAACGTCCTGACTTTC.

This clone was recorded once. The rearrangement joins TRBV19 to TRBJ2-5, with D uncertain. V was trimmed by 3 bases and J by 5 bases, leaving 13 bases between them. The CDR3 length is 14 residues. Germline V lookup: CDR1 LNHDA, CDR2 SQIVND (reference sequence). CDR3 protein: CASSISRATETQYF. DNA for the CDR3: TGTGCCAGTAGTATTTCGCGAGCGACGGAGACCCAGTACTTC.

In DNA form, the CDR3 reads TGTGCCAGCTCACCAACCAGGGGGTCCTACGAGCAGTACTTC. Translated: CASSPTRGSYEQYF. The genes are TRBV18 and TRBJ2-5; TRBD1 agrees at 7 bases. The J call may be in error: the DNA end matches TRBJ2-7 better. The CDR3 is 14 amino acids. Germline values: CDR1 KGHSH, CDR2 LQKENI.

The gene calls are TRBV7-9 and TRBJ1-4; D not resolved. Trimming removed 4 bases at V and 0 bases at J, with 18 bases between. The CDR3 spans 18 residues. CDR1 and CDR2 (germline): SEHNR, FQNEAQ (reference sequence). The CDR3 here is CASSSTHFSLATNEKLFF. CDR3 DNA sequence: TGTGCCAGCAGCTCCACCCACTTCAGCTTAGCAACTAATGAAAAACTGTTTTTT.

This clone has only one observation. The chain combines TRBV5-1 with TRBJ2-3, with D possibly matching TRBD2 (6 bases). The CDR3 extends over 15 amino acids. The germline V gene encodes CDR1 SGHRS and CDR2 YFSETQ. Trimming took 9 bases from V and 0 from J, leaving 17 bases between them. The CDR3 DNA reads TGCGCCACCAATCCCGGGACTCCGAGCACAGATACGCAGTATTTT. It is translated as CATNPGTPSTDTQYF.

This rearrangement joins TRBV7-9 to TRBJ1-2, with 7 bases lining up with TRBD1. The CDR3 is 15 residues long. The germline gives CDR1 SEHNR, CDR2 FQNEAQ (reference sequence). V lost 5 bases and J lost 5; bases outside the gene matches: 11. CDR3 sequence: CASSHRTGAGYGYTF. The CDR3 DNA is TGTGCCAGCAGCCACCGGACAGGCGCGGGGTATGGCTACACCTTC.

The chain couples TRBV19 to TRBJ1-2; D is possibly TRBD1 (5 bases). This CDR3 spans 14 amino acids. Germline-derived CDR1 and CDR2 are LNHDA and SQIVND (reference sequence). V was shortened by 6 bases and J by 7 bases, with 18 bases between the two germline ends. In nucleotides, the CDR3 is TGTGCCAGTAGAGAAAATAGGGGAATCGGTGGCTACACCTTC. Its protein product is CASRENRGIGGYTF.

The chain couples TRBV9 to TRBJ2-5, with a weak D call TRBD2 (6 bases). The V gene lost 2 bases and the J gene lost 4 bases, with 9 bases spanning the gap. The CDR3 is 13 amino acids. The germline V gene has CDR1 SGDLS and CDR2 YYNGEE. The CDR3 spells CASSVVGRETQYF. The CDR3 nucleotides are TGTGCCAGCAGCGTTGTCGGGAGAGAGACCCAGTACTTC.

The rearrangement links TRBV6-5 to TRBJ1-5; 9 nucleotides agree with TRBD1. The V gene's germline CDR1 is MNHEY and CDR2 SVGAGI. CDR3 size: 15 residues. Losses at the gene ends were 8 bases for V and 0 bases for J; bases not matched to a gene: 5. In DNA, the CDR3 is TGTGCCAGCGGGTCGGACAGGGGTAGCAATCAGCCCCAGCATTTT. Translation: CASGSDRGSNQPQHF.

V gene TRBV7-2 combines with J gene TRBJ2-1; D is uncertain. V dropped 8 bases and J dropped 0 bases, with 17 bases sitting between them. The CDR3 consists of 16 residues. Germline V gene sequence: CDR1 SGHTA, CDR2 FQGNSA. The CDR3 bases are TGTGCCAGCGTCCCCTCAAGGTTAATCTCCTACAATGAGCAGTTCTTC. This encodes CASVPSRLISYNEQFF.

The chain has TRBV19 and TRBJ1-4; unclear D gene. Per the germline V gene, CDR1 is LNHDA and CDR2 is SQIVND (reference sequence). V shed 2 bases and J shed 6 bases, with 10 bases lying between them. The CDR3 covers 14 residues. CDR3 in DNA: TGTGCCAGTAGTATATGGTCTGATGATGAAAAACTGTTTTTT. Protein product: CASSIWSDDEKLFF.

V gene TRBV10-3 combines with J gene TRBJ2-2; tentatively, D is TRBD2 (6 bases). This CDR3 region has 15 residues. Germline CDR1 reads ENHRY; CDR2 reads SYGVKD. V lost 2 bases and J 3 bases, leaving 10 bases between the germline ends. The CDR3 spells CAISEDGGDTGELFF. CDR3 sequence (DNA): TGTGCCATCAGTGAGGACGGGGGAGACACCGGGGAGCTGTTTTTT.

The V call is TRBV6-5, the J call TRBJ2-2; D unresolved. This CDR3 has 13 amino acids. Germline-derived CDR1 and CDR2 are MNHEY and SVGAGI. Trimming took off 4 bases at V and 3 bases at J, with 6 bases between the two ends. The CDR3 DNA reads as TGTGCCAGCAGTTTCGGGTACACCGGGGAGCTGTTTTTT. It specifies CASSFGYTGELFF.

The chain links TRBV28 to TRBJ2-7; TRBD1 aligns across 8 bases. The V segment lost 6 bases and the J segment 7 bases; nucleotides outside the gene matches: 14. CDR3 size: 15 residues. The germline V gene has CDR1 MDHEN and CDR2 SYDVKM. The CDR3 here is CASRIGQGSFREQYF. CDR3 bases: TGTGCCAGCAGGATAGGACAGGGTAGTTTTCGGGAGCAGTACTTC.

The J gene is TRBJ2-2, the V gene TRBV4-2; no reliable D call. The CDR3 covers 15 residues. V was shortened by 1 base and J by 0 bases, with 6 bases between the two germline ends. CDR1 LGHNA and CDR2 YNFKEQ come from the germline V gene. CDR3 sequence (DNA): TGTGCCAGCAGCCAAGCGGCGGCGAACACCGGGGAGCTGTTTTTT. Translation: CASSQAAANTGELFF.

The genes are TRBV7-9 and TRBJ2-2; D is perhaps TRBD2 (6 bases). Germline V gene lookup returns CDR1 SEHNR and CDR2 FQNEAQ (reference sequence). Trimming left V 5 bases short and J 4 bases short, with 17 bases between. This CDR3 is 16 amino acids long. The CDR3 coding sequence is TGTGCCAGCAGCCCCGCCGGCGGGGAGGTCACCGGGGAGCTGTTTTTT. Its translation is CASSPAGGEVTGELFF.

This rearrangement joins TRBV14 to TRBJ1-4, with 10 positions matching TRBD1. J was trimmed by 8 bases and V by 5 bases; bases with no gene match: 11. Germline V gene lookup returns CDR1 SGHDN and CDR2 FVKESK. The CDR3 loop spans 16 amino acids. CDR3 bases: TGTGCCAGCAGCGACCGTTACGGGACAGGGGCCGAAAAACTGTTTTTT. Protein sequence: CASSDRYGTGAEKLFF.

The chain recombines TRBV15 with TRBJ2-6, with D uncertain. The length of the CDR3 is 15 residues. The V end lost 4 bases, the J end lost 4 bases, and 11 bases lay between the germline ends. CDR1 is LNHNV and CDR2 is YYDKDF in the germline V gene (reference sequence). CDR3 protein: CATSKGESGANVLTF. The CDR3 DNA follows: TGTGCCACCAGCAAGGGCGAGTCCGGGGCCAACGTCCTGACTTTC.

The chain is built from TRBV6-5 and TRBJ1-2; no clear D gene. The V end was cut by 5 bases, the J end by 6 bases, with 10 bases between. Germline V CDR1 and CDR2: MNHEY, SVGAGI. CDR3 length: 12 residues. This CDR3 reads CASSEVRNGYTF. The DNA of the CDR3 is TGTGCCAGCAGTGAAGTAAGGAATGGCTACACCTTC.

This clone has only one observation. This chain links TRBV28 with TRBJ2-7; 8 nucleotides agree with TRBD2. The length of the CDR3 is 15 residues. The germline CDR1 and CDR2 sequences are MDHEN and SYDVKM. The V and J ends lost 3 bases and 5 bases, in that order; junction bases with no gene match: 9. The DNA of the CDR3 is TGTGCCAGCAGTTTTGAAGCGGGAGAAAGGAACGAGCAGTACTTC. This codes for CASSFEAGERNEQYF.